This T cell receptor (beta chain) appears in the sequencing data of a study of T-cell reconstitution after alpha-beta-depleted transplantation in children (dated by TCRdb to between 2015 and 2016). Regarding the research as a whole: The study quantitatively tracked T-cell immune reconstitution after TCRalphabeta/CD19-depleted allogeneic hematopoietic cell transplantation in children using TCR repertoire profiling. General findings and caveats noted by the study authors: Over subsequent months, a decline in hyperexpanded clone frequencies was noted, and after one year, T-cell counts and TCRbeta diversity were mostly ascribed to newly produced T cells. In some patients, high TCRbeta diversity at day 60 was attributed to recipient T cells and intrathymic progenitors that had survived conditioning. About two months after transplant, the apparently early recovery of alphabetaT-cell counts reportedly depended on just several hundred clones that had expanded rapidly and came from non-depleted graft cells.

CDR1 MGHDK and CDR2 SYGVNS are derived from the germline V gene. Counted from cysteine to phenylalanine, this CDR3 has 14 amino acids. The kept DNA is CDR3 alone, 42 bases in frame from the first base. Cut back by 6 bases and 4 bases, the V and J ends lie 12 bases apart. The protocol used for the library was PCR. The instrument given in TCRdb is Illumina HiSeq 2500. TCR libraries were prepared with molecular barcoding, using unique molecular identifiers to normalize TCRbeta repertoire quantification. The public reads were reanalyzed by TCRdb: fastp trimming at Q25, MiXCR alignment, in-frame beta chains only. Each CDR3 protein appears once, grouped with its most common genes and DNA. The sample table contains roughly 50,000 distinct CDR3 sequences; only one count was recorded for roughly 46% of them. About 98% of the sample is taken by the ten largest. About this clonotype itself: Its antigen is currently not known. Nothing much larger sits one base from this clone, and base qualities are not available.

The treatment or condition label here, explained by the study, means: allogeneic hematopoietic cell transplantation with graft depleted of TCRalphabeta T cells and CD19 B cells. The children who served as transplant recipients had been given grafts of TCRalphabeta/CD19-depleted allogeneic hematopoietic cells. The chain is made from TRBV25-1 and TRBJ2-2, with a weak D call of TRBD1 (7 bases match). The sequencing used PBMCs, mostly from graft donor cells, collected 360 days after TCRalphabeta/CD19-depleted stem cell transplant. The source is a male patient between 5 and 17 years old who had a stem cell transplant for acute lymphoblastic leukemia, so the T cells may come from the graft donor. The nucleotide sequence reads TGTGCCAGCAGAGCAGGGGGGTCCACCGGGGAGCTGTTTTTT. Translated, it reads CASRAGGSTGELFF.